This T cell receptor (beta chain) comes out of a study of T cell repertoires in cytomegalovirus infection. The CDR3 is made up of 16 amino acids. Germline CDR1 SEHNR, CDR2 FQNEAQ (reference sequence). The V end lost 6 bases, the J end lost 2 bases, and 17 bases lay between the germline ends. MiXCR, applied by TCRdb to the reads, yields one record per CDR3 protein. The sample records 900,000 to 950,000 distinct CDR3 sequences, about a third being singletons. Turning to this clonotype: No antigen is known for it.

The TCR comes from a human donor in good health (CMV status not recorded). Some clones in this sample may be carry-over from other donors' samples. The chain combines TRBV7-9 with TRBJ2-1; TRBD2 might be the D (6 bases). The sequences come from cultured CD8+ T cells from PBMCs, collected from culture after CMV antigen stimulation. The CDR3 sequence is CASRLTAGPTYNEQFF. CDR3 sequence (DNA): TGTGCCAGCAGACTGACGGCGGGACCGACCTACAATGAGCAGTTCTTC. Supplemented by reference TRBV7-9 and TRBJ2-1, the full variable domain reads DTGVSQNPRHKITKRGQNVTFRCDPISEHNRLYWYRQTLGQGPEFLTYFQNEAQLEKSRLLSDRFSAERPKGSFSTLEIQRTEQGDSAMYLCASRLTAGPTYNEQFFGPGTRLTVL.